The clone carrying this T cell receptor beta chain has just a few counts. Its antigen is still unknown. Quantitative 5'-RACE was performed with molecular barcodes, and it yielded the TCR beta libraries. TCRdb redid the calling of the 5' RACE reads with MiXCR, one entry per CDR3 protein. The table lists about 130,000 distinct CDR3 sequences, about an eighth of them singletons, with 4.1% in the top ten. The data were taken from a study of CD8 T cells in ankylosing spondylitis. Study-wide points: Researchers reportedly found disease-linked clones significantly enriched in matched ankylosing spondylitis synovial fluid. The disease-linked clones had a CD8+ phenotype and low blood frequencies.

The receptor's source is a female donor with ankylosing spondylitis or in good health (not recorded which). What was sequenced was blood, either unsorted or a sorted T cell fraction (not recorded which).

DNA for the CDR3: TGTGCCAGCAGCTTCGGGACATCCGCGGACACCGGGGAGCTGTTTTTT. Translating gives CASSFGTSADTGELFF. The chain uses TRBV7-7 and TRBJ2-2, with a tentative D call TRBD1 (6 bases). Germline V lookup: CDR1 SSHAT, CDR2 FNYEAQ (reference sequence). The CDR3 covers 16 residues. The germline V and J ends were trimmed by 3 bases and 3 bases, with 14 bases remaining between them.